The 8 T cell receptor beta chains reported below all come from one sample, sequenced in a study of blood T cell repertoires in COVID-19. Clones were sequenced by immunoSEQ multiplex PCR, and TCRdb holds only the in-frame ones, with some missing. This sample has 95,000 to 120,000 clones, with 80% to 90% found just once. Sequenced material: peripheral blood. Receptors originate from a man aged 35 to 55 with acute or convalescent COVID-19.

The chain is built from TRBV3-1 (or the pseudogene TRBV3-2) and TRBJ2-3; perhaps TRBD1 as D (5 bases). The germline V gene has CDR1 LGHDT and CDR2 YNNKEL (reference sequence). V lost 6 bases to trimming and J lost 5 bases, with 15 bases between them. CDR3 length: 14 amino acids. CDR3 bases: TGTGCCAGCAGTCTGTTGGCCAGGGAAGATACGCAGTATTTT. Protein product: CASSLLAREDTQYF.

This clone showed up just once. CDR3 bases: TGTGCCAGCAGCTTGGCAGTGAACAACTATGGCTACACCTTC. Protein: CASSLAVNNYGYTF. V and J are TRBV5-5 and TRBJ1-2, with D uncertain. Germline assignment: CDR1 SGHKS and CDR2 YYEKEE (reference sequence). The CDR3 extends over 14 amino acids. V was trimmed by 0 bases and J by 2 bases, leaving 8 bases between them.

The V call is TRBV12-5, the J call TRBJ2-3, with D possibly being TRBD1 (5 bases). The V gene's germline CDR1 is LGHNT and CDR2 FRNRAP. CDR3 size: 12 residues. Deletions cut 4 bases from V and 6 bases from J, with 8 bases between. This CDR3 reads CASGWGHDTQYF. DNA for the CDR3: TGTGCTAGTGGTTGGGGCCACGATACGCAGTATTTT. The full variable domain, rest sourced from reference TRBV12-5 and TRBJ2-3, is DARVTQTPRHKVTEMGQEVTMRCQPILGHNTVFWYRQTMMQGLELLAYFRNRAPLDDSGMPKDRFSAEMPDATLATLKIQPSEPRDSAVYFCASGWGHDTQYFGPGTRLTVL.

This chain links TRBV18 with TRBJ2-3; TRBD2 matches at 9 bases. CDR3 length equals 16 residues. Trimming removed 1 base from V and 0 bases from J; junction bases left unmatched: 2. CDR1 is KGHSH, CDR2 LQKENI, per germline. The CDR3 region has the DNA TGTGCCAGCTCACCACTTAGCGGGGGTAGCACAGATACGCAGTATTTT. This encodes CASSPLSGGSTDTQYF.

The rearrangement joins TRBV27 to TRBJ2-5; 12 nucleotides align to TRBD2. Trimming cost V 6 bases and J 7 bases; bases outside gene matches: 9. There are 15 residues in the CDR3. Germline CDR1 and CDR2: MNHEY and SMNVEV (reference sequence). CDR3 region: CASSPSGGAIGTQYF. CDR3 nucleotides: TGTGCCAGCAGCCCTAGCGGGGGGGCGATTGGGACCCAGTACTTC.

The V and J genes are TRBV5-1 and TRBJ2-3; D perhaps matches TRBD1 (5 bases). The ends were cut back, 1 base at V and 2 bases at J, with 11 bases in the middle. This CDR3 is built from 15 residues. Germline V gives CDR1 SGHRS, CDR2 YFSETQ. Here the CDR3 reads CASSLRDSFTDTQYF. For the CDR3, the DNA is TGCGCCAGCAGCTTGCGAGACAGTTTCACAGATACGCAGTATTTT.

This chain connects TRBV10-2 to TRBJ2-7; D gene ambiguous. Trimming removed 6 bases at V and 0 bases at J, with 6 bases between. This CDR3 contains 12 residues. In germline, CDR1 is WSHSY, CDR2 SAAADI. This chain's CDR3 is CASRSDSYEQYF. As DNA, the CDR3 is TGCGCCAGCAGATCAGACTCCTACGAGCAGTACTTC.

The count of this clone is one. This chain links TRBV29-1 with TRBJ1-4, with 9 bases lining up with TRBD1. The CDR3 extends over 14 amino acids. The trim removed 7 bases at V and 9 bases at J, leaving 12 bases unmatched. Per germline, CDR1 SQVTM and CDR2 ANQGSEA. CDR3 nucleotide sequence: TGCAGCGCAGACCCGGGACAGGGTGTTCAAAAACTGTTTTTT. Protein: CSADPGQGVQKLFF. The whole variable domain, filled in from reference TRBV29-1 and TRBJ1-4, reads SAVISQKPSRDICQRGTSLTIQCQVDSQVTMMFWYRQQPGQSLTLIATANQGSEATYESGFVIDKFPISRPNLTFSTLTVSNMSPEDSSIYLCSADPGQGVQKLFFGSGTQLSVL.